This T cell receptor (beta chain) originates from a study of OX40 agonist ivuxolimab in advanced cancers. Study observations and caveats: At 0.1 to 3.0 mg/kg, CD4+ and CD8+ blood T cells expanded clonally by week 6. CD4+ T cells averaged fewer expanded clones than CD8+ T cells. The 0.1-3.0 mg/kg partial responders had among the lowest clonal expansion.

With respect to this clone: What it recognizes is unknown.

Sequencing was performed with immunoSEQ multiplex PCR; in TCRdb, only in-frame clones are kept and a portion is missing. The sample holds fewer than 50,000 clones, 70% to 90% seen once. Blood sampling was done at baseline, cycle 4 day 1, and cycle 7 day 1. The V end was cut by 3 bases, the J end by 2 bases, with 8 bases between. Germline lookup yields CDR1 MNHEY and CDR2 SVGAGI. CDR3 size: 13 residues. This TCR was recovered from an adult with an advanced solid tumor such as melanoma, head and neck, liver or kidney cancer. The sequences come from CD4+ or CD8+ T cells sorted from blood, collected in a trial of the OX40 agonist ivuxolimab. The chain recombines TRBV6-5 with TRBJ2-7; TRBD1 might be the D (6 bases). Here the CDR3 DNA reads TGTGCCAGCAGTTATGGACAGACCTACGAGCAGTACTTC. It encodes CASSYGQTYEQYF.